This TCR beta chain was captured in a study of blood T cell repertoires in COVID-19. Whole-study context: The study drew acute and convalescent COVID-19 samples from the United States, Italy and Spain. Sample material is recorded as cDNA or gDNA derived from T cells, B-cell-depleted T cells, or PBMCs.

Trimming stripped 11 bases from V and 3 bases from J, with 16 bases between. Germline lookup yields CDR1 SNHLY and CDR2 FYNNEI. The CDR3 has 14 amino acids. As handled by the study authors: Estimated nucleated cell counts came from reference gene primer amplification. Profiled with immunoSEQ multiplex PCR; TCRdb holds only in-frame clones, not every one. For V, J and clone size, that table is used; D and trimming come from the DNA. This table has roughly 120,000 clones, 90% appearing once. The clonotype was recovered from a woman in her forties or fifties with acute or convalescent COVID-19. Specimen: peripheral blood. V and J are TRBV2 and TRBJ2-2, with a possible D match to TRBD1 (6 bases). This chain's CDR3 is CAGSGDLDTGELFF. The CDR3 DNA reads as TGTGCCGGGTCAGGGGACCTCGACACCGGGGAGCTGTTTTTT.